The clone carrying this TCR beta chain has only a few counts. Its matching antigen is unknown. Alopecia areata patients provided lesional scalp punch biopsies and peripheral blood, both collected for the study. These data originate in a study of CD8+ T cells in alopecia areata. For the study at large: Treated patients took oral tofacitinib at 5 to 10 mg twice daily. Study observations and caveats: Normal scalp showed lower clonality than lesional scalp, especially alopecia totalis/universalis. TCRs were shared less clearly across patients than in mice, possibly for HLA-related reasons. Scalp data also include sequences from resident alphabeta T cells of normal skin.

This CDR3 region has 15 residues. V gave up 0 bases and J gave up 7 bases, with 17 bases separating them. Germline CDR1 and CDR2: SGHRS and YFSETQ. RNA was isolated and reverse transcribed to cDNA, the sequencing template. Produced via immunoSEQ multiplex PCR; TCRdb's table is partial and in-frame only. The sample lists about 15,000 clones, roughly 60% occurring once. The sequence was obtained from a human donor with alopecia areata. Input material: skin. This chain joins TRBV5-1 and TRBJ2-7, with D maybe TRBD1 (6 bases). DNA for the CDR3: TGCGCCAGCAGCTTGGATCAACAGGGATGGGGGGAGCAGTACTTC. As protein: CASSLDQQGWGEQYF.